This TCR beta chain was recorded in a study of memory CD4+ T cells and cytomegalovirus serostatus. Regarding the study as a whole: About two fifths of the roughly 160 known CMV-associated TCRbeta sequences appeared in CD4+ memory.

In the case of this clone: What it binds is unknown.

This CDR3 is 13 amino acids long. Per the germline V gene, CDR1 is SGHTA and CDR2 is FQGNSA. V lost 1 base, J lost 12 bases, and 15 bases lay in between. In the authors' methods: Out-of-frame sequences were removed, leaving a few million distinct TCRbeta sequences. Libraries were prepared by immunoSEQ multiplex PCR; TCRdb keeps only in-frame clonotypes and omits some of them. Clone size and the V and J calls come from that table; the DNA yielded D and trimming. The data show tens of thousands of clones, roughly 83% seen once. Single viable CD3+CD4+CD8-CD45RO+ cells were sorted as the memory CD4+ T cells. CD4+ T cells were isolated by positive magnetic selection.

The chain has TRBV7-2 and TRBJ1-1; TRBD1 might be the D (6 bases). The source of this sequence is an adult in good health and CMV-seronegative. Sequencing was carried out using memory CD4+ T cells from blood. CDR3 protein: CASSLEQGVRTFF. The CDR3 bases are TGTGCCAGCAGCTTAGAACAGGGAGTAAGGACTTTCTTT.